These 7 T cell receptor beta chains originate from one sample sequenced in a study of identical twins. TCRdb called the 5' RACE reads again in MiXCR, with one record for every CDR3 protein. The table includes around 1.7 million distinct CDR3 sequences, around a third detected once. The specimen was cord blood. The receptors come from a newborn girl in good health.

The chain is built from TRBV2 and TRBJ1-1; D is uncertain. Germline CDR1 SNHLY, CDR2 FYNNEI. With 7 bases removed from V and 4 bases from J, the gap between germline ends came to 7 bases. This CDR3 has 11 amino acids. This chain's CDR3 is CASTTGTEAFF. The CDR3, as DNA: TGTGCCAGCACAACGGGCACTGAAGCTTTCTTT.

This chain uses TRBV5-6 with TRBJ2-1; 13 bases fit TRBD2. CDR1 SGHDT and CDR2 YYEEEE come from the germline V gene. This CDR3 has 18 amino acids. Unmatched junction bases numbered 15, after V lost 4 bases and J lost 8 bases. The CDR3 DNA is TGTGCCAGCAGCCCTGTTGGTTATAGACTAGCGGGGGGTCATGAGCAGTTCTTC. This gives the protein CASSPVGYRLAGGHEQFF.

Worth noting for this clonotype: This may stem from a read error, because a much larger clone lies one nucleotide away. The CDR3: CASSQGSRETQFF. CDR3 DNA: TGCGCCAGCAGCCAAGGTAGTCGGGAGACCCAGTTCTTC. The rearrangement links TRBV4-1 to TRBJ2-1, with TRBD2 as a possible D gene (6 bases). Per germline, CDR1 MGHRA and CDR2 YSYEKL. Trimming removed 1 base at V and 13 bases at J, with 14 bases between. There are 13 residues in the CDR3.

This clonotype showed up just a few times. V and J are TRBV20-1 and TRBJ2-1, with unresolved D. CDR3 length equals 10 residues. Trimming left V 2 bases short and J 11 bases short, with 7 bases between. Germline CDR1 DFQATT, CDR2 SNEGSKA (reference sequence). CDR3 DNA: TGCAGTGCTAGAAAAGCCCAGCAGTTCTTC. Its protein product is CSARKAQQFF.

This clonotype was recorded a few times. This chain joins TRBV5-1 and TRBJ2-1, with TRBD2 matching over 12 bases. This CDR3 region has 14 residues. CDR1 SGHRS and CDR2 YFSETQ come from the germline V gene. Trimming cost V 7 bases and J 8 bases; bases outside gene matches: 7. CDR3 amino acids: CASAPSGGAYEQFF. As DNA, the CDR3 is TGCGCCAGCGCCCCTAGCGGGGGGGCCTATGAGCAGTTCTTC.

The V gene is TRBV5-1, the J gene TRBJ1-2; 9 bases fit TRBD1. CDR3 length equals 14 residues. The V gene end was trimmed by 4 bases and the J gene end by 6 bases; junction bases not matched to a gene: 7. Per germline, CDR1 SGHRS and CDR2 YFSETQ. CDR3: CASSPGQGGNGYTF. CDR3 sequence (DNA): TGCGCCAGCAGCCCGGGACAGGGAGGGAATGGCTACACCTTC.

In this sample, this clonotype turned up a few times. This sequence joins TRBV9 and TRBJ2-4, with 7 bases matching TRBD2. The J call could be wrong; TRBJ2-5 is a better fit for the DNA end. The CDR3 length is 15 residues. Germline V gene data show CDR1 as SGDLS and CDR2 as YYNGEE. The CDR3: CASSPRLALGETQYF. The CDR3 DNA reads as TGTGCCAGCAGCCCTAGACTAGCCCTAGGAGAGACCCAGTACTTC.